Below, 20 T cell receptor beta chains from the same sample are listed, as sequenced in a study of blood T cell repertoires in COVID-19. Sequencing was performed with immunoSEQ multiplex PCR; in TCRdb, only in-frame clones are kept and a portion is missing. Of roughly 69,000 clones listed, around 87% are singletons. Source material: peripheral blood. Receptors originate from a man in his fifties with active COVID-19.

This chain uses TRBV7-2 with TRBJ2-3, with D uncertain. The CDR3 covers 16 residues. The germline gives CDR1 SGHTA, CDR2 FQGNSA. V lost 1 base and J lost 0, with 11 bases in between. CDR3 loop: CASSLERAYSTDTQYF. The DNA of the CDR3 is TGTGCCAGCAGCTTAGAAAGAGCTTATAGCACAGATACGCAGTATTTT.

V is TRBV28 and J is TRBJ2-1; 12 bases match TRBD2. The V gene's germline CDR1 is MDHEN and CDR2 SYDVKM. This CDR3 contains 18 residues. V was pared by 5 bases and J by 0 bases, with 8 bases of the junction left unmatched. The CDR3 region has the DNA TGTGCCAGCAGTCCGCGGACTAGCGGGACCAGCTCCTACAATGAGCAGTTCTTC. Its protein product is CASSPRTSGTSSYNEQFF.

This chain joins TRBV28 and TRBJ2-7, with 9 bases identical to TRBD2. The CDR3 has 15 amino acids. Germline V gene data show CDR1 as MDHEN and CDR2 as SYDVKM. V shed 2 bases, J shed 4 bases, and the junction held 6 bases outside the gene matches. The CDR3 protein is CASSLRLAGRYEQYF. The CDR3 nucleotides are TGTGCCAGCAGTTTAAGGCTAGCGGGAAGATACGAGCAGTACTTC.

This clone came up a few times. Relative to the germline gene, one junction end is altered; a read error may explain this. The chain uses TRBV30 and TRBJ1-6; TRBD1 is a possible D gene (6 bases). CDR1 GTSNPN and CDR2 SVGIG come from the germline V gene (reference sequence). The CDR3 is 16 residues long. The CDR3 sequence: CAWSNWDKRNNSPLHF. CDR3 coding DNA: TGTGCCTGGAGTAATTGGGACAAGAGAAATAATTCGCCCCTCCACTTT.

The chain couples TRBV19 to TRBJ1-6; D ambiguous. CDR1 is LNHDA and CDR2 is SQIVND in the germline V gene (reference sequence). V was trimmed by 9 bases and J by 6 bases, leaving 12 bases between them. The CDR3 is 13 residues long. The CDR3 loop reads CASPNCFNSPLHF. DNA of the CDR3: TGTGCCAGCCCAAATTGTTTTAATTCACCCCTCCACTTT.

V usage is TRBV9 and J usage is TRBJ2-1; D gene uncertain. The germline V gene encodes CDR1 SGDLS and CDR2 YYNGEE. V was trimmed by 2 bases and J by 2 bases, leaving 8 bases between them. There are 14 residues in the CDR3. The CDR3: CASSVDSPYNEQFF. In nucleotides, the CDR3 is TGTGCCAGCAGCGTCGATAGCCCCTACAATGAGCAGTTCTTC.

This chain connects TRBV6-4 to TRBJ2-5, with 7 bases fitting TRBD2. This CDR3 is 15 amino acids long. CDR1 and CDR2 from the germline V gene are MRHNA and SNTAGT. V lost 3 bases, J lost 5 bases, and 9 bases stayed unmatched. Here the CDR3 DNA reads TGTGCCAGCAGTGATTTGACTAGCCTGGGGGAGACCCAGTACTTC. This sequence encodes CASSDLTSLGETQYF.

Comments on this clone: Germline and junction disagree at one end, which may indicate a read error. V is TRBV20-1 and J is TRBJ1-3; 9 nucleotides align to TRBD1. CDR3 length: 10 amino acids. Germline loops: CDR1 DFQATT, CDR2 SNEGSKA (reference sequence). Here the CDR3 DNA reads TGCAGTGCTGGGGACAGGGTCATACATTTT. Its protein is CSAGDRVIHF.

CDR3 DNA sequence: TGTGCCAGCAGCCAAGATTTATCGAGACAGGGCAAGCAGTACTTC. Amino acid sequence: CASSQDLSRQGKQYF. The V gene is TRBV4-2, the J gene TRBJ2-7, with 7 nucleotides matching TRBD1. The CDR3 sequence is 15 residues long. From germline, CDR1 is LGHNA and CDR2 YNFKEQ. Trimming at V came to 0 bases and at J to 8 bases, leaving 10 bases not matched to a gene.

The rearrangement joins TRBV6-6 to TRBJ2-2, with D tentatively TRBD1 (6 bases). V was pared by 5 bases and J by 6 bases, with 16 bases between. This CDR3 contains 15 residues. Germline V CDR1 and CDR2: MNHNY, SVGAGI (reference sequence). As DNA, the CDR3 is TGTGCCAGCAGTCTACCGGACAGTGGCTCCGGGGAGCTGTTTTTT. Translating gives CASSLPDSGSGELFF.

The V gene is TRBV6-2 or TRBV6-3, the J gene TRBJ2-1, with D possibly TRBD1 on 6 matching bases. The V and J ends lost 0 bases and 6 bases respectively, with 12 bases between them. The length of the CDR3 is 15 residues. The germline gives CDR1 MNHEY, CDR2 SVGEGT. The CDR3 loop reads CASSYSTGDINEQFF. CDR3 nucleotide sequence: TGTGCCAGCAGTTACTCGACCGGGGACATCAATGAGCAGTTCTTC.

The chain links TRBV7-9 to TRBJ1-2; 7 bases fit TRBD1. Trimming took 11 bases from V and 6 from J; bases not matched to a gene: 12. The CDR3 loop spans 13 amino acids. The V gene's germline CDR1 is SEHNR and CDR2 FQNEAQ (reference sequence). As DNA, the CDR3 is TGTGCCGATTATGCAGGGGGTATCGATGGCTACACCTTC. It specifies CADYAGGIDGYTF.

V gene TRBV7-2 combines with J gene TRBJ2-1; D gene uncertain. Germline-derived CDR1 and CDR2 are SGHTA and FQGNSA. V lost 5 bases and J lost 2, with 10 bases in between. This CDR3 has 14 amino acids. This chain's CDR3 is CASSPNSPYNEQFF. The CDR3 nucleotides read TGTGCCAGCAGCCCGAACAGTCCCTACAATGAGCAGTTCTTC.

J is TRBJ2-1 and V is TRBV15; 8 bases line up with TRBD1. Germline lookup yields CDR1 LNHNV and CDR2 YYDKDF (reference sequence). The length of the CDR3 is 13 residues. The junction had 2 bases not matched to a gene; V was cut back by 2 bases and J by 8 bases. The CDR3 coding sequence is TGTGCCACCAGCAGACAGGGGGCTTATGAGCAGTTCTTC. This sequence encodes CATSRQGAYEQFF.

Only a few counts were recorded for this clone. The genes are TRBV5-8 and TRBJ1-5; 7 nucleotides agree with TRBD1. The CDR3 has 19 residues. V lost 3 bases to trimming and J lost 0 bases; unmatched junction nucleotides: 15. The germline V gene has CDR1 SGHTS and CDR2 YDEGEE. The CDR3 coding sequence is TGTGCCAGCAGCTCCCAGAGACAGGGTCTCCTTGGTAGCAATCAGCCCCAGCATTTT. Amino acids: CASSSQRQGLLGSNQPQHF.

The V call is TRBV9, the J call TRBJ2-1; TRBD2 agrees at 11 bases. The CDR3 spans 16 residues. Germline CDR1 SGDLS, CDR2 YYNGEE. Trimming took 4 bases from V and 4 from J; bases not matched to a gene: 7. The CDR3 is CASSQTGTSGYNEQFF. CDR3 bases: TGTGCCAGCAGCCAAACTGGGACTAGCGGTTACAATGAGCAGTTCTTC.

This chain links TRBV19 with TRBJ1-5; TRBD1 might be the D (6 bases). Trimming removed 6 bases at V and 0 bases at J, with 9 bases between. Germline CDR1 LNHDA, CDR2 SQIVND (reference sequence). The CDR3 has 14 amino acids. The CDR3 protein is CASRDRSSNQPQHF. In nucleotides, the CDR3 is TGTGCCAGTAGAGACAGGTCTAGCAATCAGCCCCAGCATTTT.

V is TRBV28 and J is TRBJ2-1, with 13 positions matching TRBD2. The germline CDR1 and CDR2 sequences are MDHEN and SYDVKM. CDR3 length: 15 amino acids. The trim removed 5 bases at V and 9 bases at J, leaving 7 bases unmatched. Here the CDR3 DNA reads TGTGCCAGCAGTCTAGGGGGACTAGCGGGACGTGAGCAGTTCTTC. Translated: CASSLGGLAGREQFF.

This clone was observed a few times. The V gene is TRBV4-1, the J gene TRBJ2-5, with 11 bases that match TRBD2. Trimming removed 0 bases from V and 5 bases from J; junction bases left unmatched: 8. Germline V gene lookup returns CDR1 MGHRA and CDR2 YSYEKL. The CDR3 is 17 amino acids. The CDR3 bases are TGCGCCAGCAGCCAAGATATACTAGCGGGGGTGATGGAGACCCAGTACTTC. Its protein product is CASSQDILAGVMETQYF.

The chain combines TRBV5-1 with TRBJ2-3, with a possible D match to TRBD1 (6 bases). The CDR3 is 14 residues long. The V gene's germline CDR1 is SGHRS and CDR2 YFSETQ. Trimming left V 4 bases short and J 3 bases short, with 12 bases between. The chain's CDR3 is CASSVLRGTDTQYF. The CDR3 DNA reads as TGCGCCAGCAGCGTATTGAGGGGGACAGATACGCAGTATTTT.